The T cell receptor beta chain under discussion was sequenced for a study of T-cell reconstitution after alpha-beta-depleted transplantation in children. Unique molecular identifiers featured in how the TCRbeta library was prepared. TCRdb re-analysed the PCR reads in MiXCR, keeping a single row per CDR3 protein. The sample includes 120,000 to 150,000 distinct CDR3 sequences, 7.5% to 9% of them seen just once. The CDR3 loop spans 16 amino acids. V shed 4 bases and J shed 1 base, with 13 bases lying between them. The material sequenced was PBMCs, mostly from graft donor cells, taken 180 days after TCRalphabeta/CD19-depleted stem cell transplant. This TCR was recovered from a female patient aged 2-15 years who had a stem cell transplant for congenital amegakaryocytic thrombocytopenia, so the T cells may come from the graft donor. This rearrangement joins TRBV12-3 or TRBV12-4 to TRBJ2-2; D perhaps matches TRBD2 (6 bases). The CDR3, as DNA: TGTGCCAGCAGTTACGGGAGCAGGGTGAACACCGGGGAGCTGTTTTTT. Translating gives CASSYGSRVNTGELFF.